This T cell receptor (beta chain) emerged from a study of control samples from healthy donors and cancer patients. The CDR3 has 13 amino acids. The germline V gene encodes CDR1 SGHDT and CDR2 YYEEEE. Trimming took off 4 bases at V and 14 bases at J, with 16 bases between the two ends. Sequencing was performed with immunoSEQ multiplex PCR; in TCRdb, only in-frame clones are kept and a portion is missing. Of around 30,000 clones listed, more than 75% are singletons. The TCR originated in a man aged 45-60 years with lung cancer. The rearrangement joins TRBV5-6 to TRBJ1-6, with no clear D. Sample: PBMCs. In DNA form, the CDR3 reads TGTGCCAGCAGCCGACGGGAGGTGTCGGCCCTCCACTTT. It specifies CASSRREVSALHF.